This T cell receptor beta chain was captured by sequencing in a study of vaccination and CD4 T cells after COVID-19. Regarding the study as a whole: Spike mono-reactivity was shown by 304 of 307 vaccine-specific clones in convalescent patients.

An Oncomine TCR Beta short-read assay was used to sequence the DNA from cultured CD4+ T cells. Each CDR3 protein is one row after TCRdb ran MiXCR on the PCR reads. The profile covers just over 14,000 distinct CDR3 sequences, with 40% to 65% appearing a single time and about 7.8% taken by the ten largest. Germline assignment: CDR1 SEHNR and CDR2 FQNEAQ (reference sequence). With 5 bases removed from V and 10 bases from J, the gap between germline ends came to 14 bases. This CDR3 has 12 residues. Indicated treatment: 10-day PBMC culture with coronavirus spike peptide pools or control peptides (ViraFEST assay). This clonotype came up a few times. Its antigen is undetermined.

The rearrangement joins TRBV7-9 to TRBJ1-1, with D perhaps matching TRBD1 (5 bases). What was sequenced was CD4+ T cells from blood, cultured in vitro. The receptor comes from a human donor who had recovered from COVID-19. CDR3 protein: CASSPPEGRAFF. Written as DNA, the CDR3 is TGTGCCAGCAGCCCCCCCGAGGGACGAGCTTTCTTT. Using reference TRBV7-9 and TRBJ1-1 for the parts outside the CDR3, the full variable domain is DTGVSQNPRHKITKRGQNVTFRCDPISEHNRLYWYRQTLGQGPEFLTYFQNEAQLEKSRLLSDRFSAERPKGSFSTLEIQRTEQGDSAMYLCASSPPEGRAFFGQGTRLTVV.